Listed here are 9 T cell receptor beta chains from one sample, sequenced in a study of radiotherapy plus CTLA-4 blockade in lung cancer. Assay used: immunoSEQ multiplex PCR; TCRdb lists only in-frame clones, some missing. Among tens of thousands of clones, 70% to 75% were seen once, and the ten largest hold approximately 3%. Sequenced material: peripheral blood, taken from a patient treated with radiotherapy plus ipilimumab. These TCRs come from a human donor with non-small cell lung cancer whose response to radiotherapy plus ipilimumab could not be evaluated.

This chain connects TRBV6-1 to TRBJ2-2, with TRBD1 matching over 7 bases. This CDR3 is 16 amino acids long. Germline V CDR1 and CDR2: MNHNS, SASEGT. The trim removed 1 base at V and 4 bases at J, leaving 6 bases unmatched. DNA of the CDR3: TGTGCCAGCAGTGAAGTAGGGGGCGCAGTCACCGGGGAGCTGTTTTTT. Residues: CASSEVGGAVTGELFF.

J is TRBJ1-4 and V is TRBV1; TRBD1, the table's D call, was not compared with the DNA. TRBV1 is marked as a pseudogene. The CDR3 is made up of 18 amino acids. Here the CDR3 DNA reads TGCACCAGCAGCCAAGATCTCTCACTTGGGACAGGGGATGAAAAACTGTTTTTT. Its protein is CTSSQDLSLGTGDEKLFF.

The V and J genes are TRBV11-2 and TRBJ2-5; D is uncertain. In germline, CDR1 is SGHAT, CDR2 FQNNGV. This CDR3 has 13 amino acids. Trimming removed 1 base at V and 7 bases at J, with 10 bases between. As DNA, the CDR3 is TGTGCCAGCAGCTTAGTTCGAGGTGGGACCCAGTACTTC. Its translation is CASSLVRGGTQYF.

The J gene is TRBJ1-4, the V gene TRBV5-4, with 9 bases lining up with TRBD1. CDR3 size: 16 residues. Unmatched junction bases numbered 4, after V lost 0 bases and J lost 4 bases. The germline V gene encodes CDR1 SGHNT and CDR2 YYREEE (reference sequence). CDR3 protein: CASSLGTGEGNEKLFF. The CDR3 DNA reads TGTGCCAGCAGCTTGGGGACAGGGGAGGGTAATGAAAAACTGTTTTTT.

The chain links TRBV9 to TRBJ2-4; 7 positions agree with TRBD1. This CDR3 contains 17 residues. After removal of 3 bases from V and 4 bases from J, the junction contained 13 bases not matched to a gene. Germline CDR1 is SGDLS and CDR2 is YYNGEE. CDR3 in amino acids: CASSAAGGTKPKNIQYF. As DNA, the CDR3 is TGTGCCAGCAGCGCGGCAGGGGGAACTAAGCCAAAAAACATTCAGTACTTC.

The rearrangement uses TRBV30 and TRBJ1-3; a weak D match, TRBD1 (5 bases). CDR1 and CDR2 from the germline V gene are GTSNPN and SVGIG (reference sequence). The germline V and J ends were trimmed by 0 bases and 5 bases, with 11 bases remaining between them. The length of the CDR3 is 14 residues. The CDR3 bases are TGTGCCTGGAGTGTACAGGACGGCAGAAACACCATATATTTT. This sequence encodes CAWSVQDGRNTIYF.

The chain employs TRBV27 and TRBJ1-6, with D perhaps matching TRBD1 (5 bases). This CDR3 has 15 amino acids. The germline V gene encodes CDR1 MNHEY and CDR2 SMNVEV (reference sequence). The V end was cut by 7 bases, the J end by 9 bases, with 19 bases between. CDR3 loop: CASKKERTNSSPLHF. The CDR3 bases are TGTGCCAGCAAAAAGGAACGGACAAATAGTTCACCCCTCCACTTT.

The sample holds a few counts of this clone. V usage is TRBV4-3 and J usage is TRBJ1-3; the match to TRBD1 covers 9 bases. CDR3 length equals 15 residues. Trimming removed 1 base from V and 8 bases from J; junction bases left unmatched: 6. In germline, CDR1 is LGHNA, CDR2 YSLEER. Here the CDR3 DNA reads TGCGCCAGCAGCCAAGTCAGGACAGGGGAGGACACCATATATTTT. Its translation is CASSQVRTGEDTIYF.

The chain uses TRBV7-6 and TRBJ2-1; D not resolved. The V end was cut by 3 bases, the J end by 0 bases, with 9 bases between. The CDR3 runs to 15 residues. Germline CDR1 and CDR2: SGHVS and FNYEAQ. The CDR3 loop reads CASSLYIDSYNEQFF. In nucleotides, the CDR3 is TGTGCCAGCAGCTTGTATATAGACTCCTACAATGAGCAGTTCTTC. Together with reference TRBV7-6 and TRBJ2-1, the CDR3 gives the full variable domain: GAGVSQSPRYKVTKRGQDVALRCDPISGHVSLYWYRQALGQGPEFLTYFNYEAQQDKSGLPNDRFSAERPEGSISTLTIQRTEQRDSAMYRCASSLYIDSYNEQFFGPGTRLTVL.